This T cell receptor (beta chain) was profiled in a study of blood T cells in healthy people across ages (dated by TCRdb to 2014 to 2015). In the study overall: In model experiments, roughly one uniquely barcoded TCR beta cDNA molecule per two T cells was captured by template switching. Age-related changes in TCR beta repertoire diversity were measured in the study by deep sequencing normalized with unique cDNA molecular identifiers. Four age groups were formed from the donors: young (average approximately 15 years), middle-aged (just under 40), aged (over 55) and long-lived (82). To avoid experimental bias, donors of different ages were randomly spread across the sequencing lanes. Two additional independent replicas of 1 million unique cDNA reads from the same blood draw were analyzed for two donors (one aged 18 to 29 and one aged 80 or older).

This clonotype was detected only a few times. The clone's antigen remains unknown. The sample holds no much larger clone one base away, and base qualities are not on file. Paper-wide results and their limitations: As age increased, observed TCR beta diversity per million T cells dropped in a roughly linear way, and a significant reduction was already evident by age roughly 36. Donor CMV infection status was unknown, potentially confounding age-related changes in expanded clonotypes. Since profiling was done on bulk unsorted PBMCs, naive and antigen-experienced compartments could not be conclusively compared. The percentage of naive T cells measured by flow cytometry correlated strongly with observed TCR beta diversity. Estimates of total diversity from one million sequenced T cells were regarded as lower bounds and underestimates. Compared with the aged group, the long-lived group had more naive CD4+ T cells, fewer expanded clones and increased TCR diversity, suggesting age selection.

Library construction relied on 5' RACE. Sequencing relied on an Illumina HiSeq 2500. The second PCR ran for roughly 6 to 11 cycles and used a J-beta primer mix along with a sample-barcoded 5' primer. A unique molecular identifier was introduced onto each TCR beta cDNA molecule by a template-switch 5' adaptor carrying 12 random nucleotides. Each sample yielded at least 3 million CDR3-containing paired-end reads. All of the RNA was converted into first-strand cDNA using the Mint cDNA synthesis kit, with a TRBC-specific oligonucleotide serving as the primer. Following uracil-DNA glycosylase treatment, all cDNA underwent a first 18-cycle PCR with the universal primers M1SS and BC2_uni_R. The authors' analysis ran thus. For normalization, 1 million high-quality reads were randomly selected from each sample, with every read carrying a distinct molecular identifier. Reads with shared molecular identifiers were discarded instead of being binned into consensus sequences. CDR3 identification, clonotype clustering and error correction used MiTCR with a Q25 quality threshold and the strictest error-elimination algorithm. A nonparametric unseen species model with Euler transformation was used to estimate lower-bound total TCR beta diversity. TCRdb reprocessed the public reads (quality trimming at Q25 with fastp, clone calling with MiXCR) and kept in-frame beta chains. Rows are unified per CDR3 protein, each entry keeping the most common DNA and genes. TCRdb's processing, not the authors' own work, is the source of the V and J calls. For this sample there are approximately 1.5 million distinct CDR3 sequences; roughly a third appear just once. Roughly 12% of the sample is taken by the ten largest.

The donors were 40 or so Caucasian individuals from Russia, aged roughly 6 to 100 years, who were systemically healthy. Around 10 milliliters of peripheral blood were collected from each donor into EDTA-treated Vacutainer tubes. Ficoll-Paque density-gradient centrifugation was used to isolate PBMCs, with at least 6 million obtained per sample. Total RNA, at least 6 micrograms per sample, was extracted from PBMCs with Trizol reagent. Naive CD45RAhigh/CD27high T cell percentages were measured by flow cytometry on a PBMC aliquot from every donor. Relative to germline, V is 4 bases shorter and J is 0 bases shorter, with 8 bases between their ends. CDR1 is given as SGDLS and CDR2 as YYNGEE, both from the germline V gene. The CDR3 has 14 amino acids, counting the end cysteine and phenylalanine. Here the CDR3 DNA is all that survives: 42 bases in frame from base 1.

Here the chain combines TRBV9 and TRBJ2-1; no D gene is confidently identified. The sample was blood. The source of this sequence is a woman under 40 in good health. The sequence in DNA is TGTGCCAGCAGCCCCCGCGCCTCCTACAATGAGCAGTTCTTC. Translated, it gives CASSPRASYNEQFF.